One and the same sample provided the 20 T cell receptor beta chains below, sequenced in a study of blood T cell repertoires in COVID-19. Only in-frame clones appear in the TCRdb table, and some are missing; sequencing was by immunoSEQ multiplex PCR. This table holds hundreds of thousands of clones, approximately 91% found once. Specimen: PBMCs or T cells enriched from blood (not recorded which). The receptors derive from a woman aged 40-49 years who had recovered from COVID-19.

The rearrangement links TRBV18 to TRBJ1-5; D remains unclear. CDR1 is KGHSH, CDR2 LQKENI, per germline. This CDR3 contains 15 residues. V lost 6 bases and J lost 1, with 13 bases in between. The CDR3 loop is CASSPDILSNQPQHF. The CDR3 DNA sequence: TGTGCCAGCTCCCCCGACATTTTAAGCAATCAGCCCCAGCATTTT.

The chain combines TRBV11-3 with TRBJ2-3, with D possibly being TRBD2 (6 bases). The CDR3 is 17 residues long. V gave up 4 bases and J gave up 2 bases, with 19 bases separating them. Per the germline V gene, CDR1 is SGHNT and CDR2 is YENEEA. CDR3 amino acids: CASSSRALSGYTDTQYF. In DNA, the CDR3 is TGTGCCAGCAGCTCCCGGGCCCTTAGCGGATACACAGATACGCAGTATTTT.

V gene TRBV11-3 combines with J gene TRBJ2-1, with 10 bases fitting TRBD2. Per germline, CDR1 SGHNT and CDR2 YENEEA. This CDR3 region has 16 residues. The V gene end was trimmed by 3 bases and the J gene end by 8 bases; junction bases not matched to a gene: 10. The CDR3 loop is CASSFLAGVTVHEQFF. DNA of the CDR3: TGTGCCAGCAGCTTCCTAGCGGGAGTGACAGTCCATGAGCAGTTCTTC.

The rearrangement uses TRBV4-1 and TRBJ2-1; TRBD2 is a possible D gene (5 bases). CDR3 length: 15 residues. Trimming took 2 bases from V and 8 from J, leaving 16 bases between them. From germline, CDR1 is MGHRA and CDR2 YSYEKL. The CDR3 spells CASSQRTPGIDEQFF. As DNA, the CDR3 is TGCGCCAGCAGCCAAAGGACTCCGGGAATCGATGAGCAGTTCTTC.

V is TRBV25-1 and J is TRBJ2-1; the match to TRBD1 covers 8 bases. CDR3 length equals 13 residues. The V gene's germline CDR1 is MGHDK and CDR2 SYGVNS. The junction had 4 bases not matched to a gene; V was cut back by 7 bases and J by 5 bases. The CDR3 protein is CASKETGDNEQFF. The CDR3 nucleotides are TGTGCCAGCAAAGAGACAGGGGACAATGAGCAGTTCTTC.

The CDR3 here is CASSLSQGDYGYTF. CDR3 DNA: TGTGCCAGCAGCTTATCACAGGGCGACTATGGCTACACCTTC. The chain employs TRBV7-2 and TRBJ1-2; the D gene is possibly TRBD1 (6 bases). Per the germline V gene, CDR1 is SGHTA and CDR2 is FQGNSA. The length of the CDR3 is 14 residues. Between the trimmed V and J ends, which lost 2 bases and 3 bases, there was a span of 10 bases.

The genes are TRBV3-1 (or the pseudogene TRBV3-2) and TRBJ2-3; 9 bases map to TRBD2. CDR3 length: 16 residues. The germline gives CDR1 LGHDT, CDR2 YNNKEL (reference sequence). Losses at the gene ends were 4 bases for V and 4 bases for J; bases not matched to a gene: 9. CDR3 sequence: CASSPGGGAFADTQYF. As DNA, the CDR3 is TGTGCCAGCAGCCCGGGCGGGGGGGCTTTCGCAGATACGCAGTATTTT.

The chain carries TRBV7-9 and TRBJ1-4; D might be TRBD1 (5 bases). Looked up from germline, CDR1 is SEHNR and CDR2 is FQNEAQ (reference sequence). The CDR3 totals 13 residues. V dropped 5 bases and J dropped 4 bases, with 8 bases sitting between them. Here the CDR3 reads CASSRQNNEKLFF. In DNA form, the CDR3 reads TGTGCCAGCAGCCGACAGAATAATGAAAAACTGTTTTTT.

The chain carries TRBV5-1 and TRBJ1-3; the D is unclear. V was trimmed by 2 bases and J by 0 bases, leaving 6 bases between them. CDR1 is SGHRS and CDR2 is YFSETQ in the germline V gene. The CDR3 covers 14 residues. The CDR3 is CASSLESSGNTIYF. CDR3 nucleotides: TGCGCCAGCAGCTTAGAGAGCTCTGGAAACACCATATATTTT.

This clone has only one observation. One end of the junction varies from germline; a read error may be responsible. The V and J genes are TRBV7-7 and TRBJ1-4; D perhaps matches TRBD1 (5 bases). From germline, CDR1 is SSHAT and CDR2 FNYEAQ (reference sequence). The CDR3 spans 15 residues. Written as DNA, the CDR3 is TGTGCTAGCAGCTTAGATCAGGGCCCTAATGAAAAACTGTTTTTT. Residues: CASSLDQGPNEKLFF. Variable domain in full (rest from reference TRBV7-7 and TRBJ1-4): GAGVSQSPRYKVTKRGQDVTLRCDPISSHATLYWYQQALGQGPEFLTYFNYEAQPDKSGLPSDRFSAERPEGSISTLTIQRTEQRDSAMYRCASSLDQGPNEKLFFGSGTQLSVL.

This sequence joins TRBV4-3 and TRBJ1-5, with D unclear. The length of the CDR3 is 13 residues. Per germline, CDR1 LGHNA and CDR2 YSLEER. Trimming shortened V by 0 bases and J by 5 bases, and 5 bases separated the two germline ends. The CDR3 DNA sequence: TGCGCCAGCAGCCAAGATGCGTATCAGCCCCAGCATTTT. Encoded protein: CASSQDAYQPQHF.

In its sample, this clone was seen a few times. V gene TRBV4-3 combines with J gene TRBJ2-7; TRBD2 might be the D (5 bases). Germline lookup yields CDR1 LGHNA and CDR2 YSLEER. This CDR3 region has 13 residues. Deletions cut 0 bases from V and 6 bases from J, with 9 bases between. The CDR3: CASSQERASEQYF. The CDR3 DNA follows: TGCGCCAGCAGCCAAGAGAGGGCTTCCGAGCAGTACTTC.

In its sample, this clone was seen once. V usage is TRBV18 and J usage is TRBJ2-3, with D unclear. CDR1 KGHSH and CDR2 LQKENI come from the germline V gene. This CDR3 spans 13 amino acids. V lost 2 bases, J lost 6 bases, and 9 bases lay in between. In DNA, the CDR3 is TGTGCCAGCTCACCAGATCTCCGGGATACGCAGTATTTT. Its protein product is CASSPDLRDTQYF.

The chain has TRBV6-2 or TRBV6-3 and TRBJ1-4, with 7 bases that match TRBD1. The CDR3 runs to 16 residues. Per the germline V gene, CDR1 is MNHEY and CDR2 is SVGEGT. V lost 3 bases and J lost 4; bases outside the gene matches: 8. This chain's CDR3 is CASSYSARDSNEKLFF. The CDR3, as DNA: TGTGCCAGCAGTTATTCAGCCCGGGACAGTAATGAAAAACTGTTTTTT.

The rearrangement links TRBV2 to TRBJ1-4; 10 nucleotides match TRBD1. Germline CDR1 is SNHLY and CDR2 is FYNNEI. CDR3 length equals 17 residues. Trimming cost V 6 bases and J 0 bases; bases outside gene matches: 7. The DNA of the CDR3 is TGTGCCAGCAGCGCCCGGGACAGGGGCGCAACTAATGAAAAACTGTTTTTT. Amino acid sequence: CASSARDRGATNEKLFF.

A single count supports this clone. The rearrangement uses TRBV7-9 and TRBJ1-4; tentative D call: TRBD1 (6 bases). This CDR3 spans 17 amino acids. The ends were cut back, 3 bases at V and 2 bases at J, with 16 bases in the middle. Per germline, CDR1 SEHNR and CDR2 FQNEAQ (reference sequence). CDR3 sequence (DNA): TGTGCCAGCAGCTTCGGGCTGAGGACAGTCACTAATGAAAAACTGTTTTTT. Translation gives CASSFGLRTVTNEKLFF.

The rearrangement links TRBV7-2 to TRBJ1-4; TRBD1 matches at 11 bases. Germline V lookup: CDR1 SGHTA, CDR2 FQGNSA. V dropped 5 bases and J dropped 8; count of bases not matched to a gene: 10. The CDR3 extends over 16 amino acids. CDR3 nucleotide sequence: TGTGCCAGCAGCCCAAGGACAGGGGGCGAAGAAGAAAAACTGTTTTTT. This sequence encodes CASSPRTGGEEEKLFF.

The rearrangement links TRBV12-1 to TRBJ2-6; the D call in the table, TRBD1, was not verified against the DNA. TRBV12-1 is listed as a pseudogene. The CDR3 covers 15 residues. CDR3 sequence: CASTSGHGGANVLTF. CDR3 nucleotides: TGTGCCAGCACCTCAGGGCATGGTGGGGCCAACGTCCTGACTTTC.

J is TRBJ1-1 and V is TRBV15; D unclear. Trimming removed 0 bases at V and 7 bases at J, with 12 bases between. CDR1 is LNHNV and CDR2 is YYDKDF in the germline V gene (reference sequence). This CDR3 region has 14 residues. This CDR3 reads CATSRERLIFEAFF. In DNA, the CDR3 is TGTGCCACCAGCAGAGAACGGTTAATCTTTGAAGCTTTCTTT.

This chain links TRBV6-5 with TRBJ1-1; no clear D. Germline CDR1 reads MNHEY; CDR2 reads SVGAGI. Deletions cut 8 bases from V and 4 bases from J, with 20 bases between. The CDR3 is 15 residues long. The CDR3 nucleotides read TGTGCCAGCTGCCCTAATTTCCCCAGAGGCACTGAAGCTTTCTTT. This encodes CASCPNFPRGTEAFF.